These 13 T cell receptor beta chains came from one sample sequenced in a study of control samples from healthy donors and cancer patients. The assay was immunoSEQ multiplex PCR, and TCRdb's table has in-frame clones only and misses some. Of around 83,000 clones in the sample, 93% are singletons; the top ten hold 0.95% to 1.5%. The specimen sequenced was PBMCs. These receptor sequences come from a woman in her thirties or forties with lung cancer.

V is TRBV24-1 and J is TRBJ1-1, with 9 bases lining up with TRBD1. This CDR3 region has 16 residues. Per the germline V gene, CDR1 is KGHDR and CDR2 is SFDVKD. The J segment lost 4 bases and the V segment lost 10 bases, leaving 15 bases of the junction unmatched. Here the CDR3 DNA reads TGTGCCACGCCTGGGGTCACAGGGGGCAAGGGCACTGAAGCTTTCTTT. It specifies CATPGVTGGKGTEAFF.

The chain uses TRBV30 and TRBJ2-1; D is ambiguous. CDR1 and CDR2 from the germline V gene are GTSNPN and SVGIG (reference sequence). Trimming left V 4 bases short and J 0 bases short, with 7 bases between. The CDR3 is 13 amino acids. The CDR3 sequence is CAWTLSSYNEQFF. DNA of the CDR3: TGTGCCTGGACCCTGAGCTCCTACAATGAGCAGTTCTTC. Supplemented by reference TRBV30 and TRBJ2-1, the full variable domain reads SQTIHQWPATLVQPVGSPLSLECTVEGTSNPNLYWYRQAAGRGLQLLFYSVGIGQISSEVPQNLSASRPQDRQFILSSKKLLLSDSGFYLCAWTLSSYNEQFFGPGTRLTVL.

The CDR3 loop reads CASSPRRLAGNLISYEQYF. DNA of the CDR3: TGTGCCAGTAGTCCAAGGCGACTAGCGGGGAACCTGATCTCCTACGAGCAGTACTTC. V usage is TRBV19 and J usage is TRBJ2-7; 11 nucleotides match TRBD2. Germline loops: CDR1 LNHDA, CDR2 SQIVND (reference sequence). The CDR3 is 19 amino acids. Trimming cost V 5 bases and J 0 bases; bases outside gene matches: 15.

The gene calls are TRBV28 and TRBJ1-2; no definite D call. This CDR3 has 11 amino acids. Per the germline V gene, CDR1 is MDHEN and CDR2 is SYDVKM. Trimming removed 8 bases at V and 2 bases at J, with 6 bases between. CDR3 in amino acids: CASHRNYGYTF. The DNA for the CDR3 is TGTGCCAGCCATCGGAACTATGGCTACACCTTC.

The chain couples TRBV10-3 to TRBJ2-2; no clear D. This CDR3 is built from 16 residues. Trimming took 2 bases from V and 5 from J, leaving 15 bases between them. The germline V gene has CDR1 ENHRY and CDR2 SYGVKD. CDR3 sequence (DNA): TGTGCCATCAGTGAGACCACGCTGTTCTGGACCGGGGAGCTGTTTTTT. It is translated as CAISETTLFWTGELFF.

In this sample, this clone turned up once. The chain links TRBV2 to TRBJ1-1; D gene unclear. Trimming pared 6 bases from V and 9 bases from J, leaving 17 bases between. The CDR3 extends over 13 amino acids. Germline CDR1 and CDR2: SNHLY and FYNNEI. The chain's CDR3 is CASRQNTESKAFF. The CDR3 bases are TGTGCCAGCAGACAAAACACAGAAAGTAAAGCTTTCTTT.

V is TRBV4-2 and J is TRBJ1-2; D gene unclear. The CDR3 spans 13 residues. Germline V gives CDR1 LGHNA, CDR2 YNFKEQ. With 4 bases removed from V and 8 bases from J, the gap between germline ends came to 14 bases. The CDR3 loop reads CASSPPHAWGYTF. The CDR3 DNA reads TGTGCCAGCAGCCCTCCTCACGCCTGGGGCTACACCTTC.

The chain links TRBV12-3 or TRBV12-4 to TRBJ1-4; D remains ambiguous. The CDR3 is 12 residues long. V was cut by 3 bases and J by 6 bases, with 5 bases left in between. In nucleotides, the CDR3 is TGTGCCAGCAGTTTTTCCGATGAAAAACTGTTTTTT. Encoded protein: CASSFSDEKLFF.

The rearrangement links TRBV7-9 to TRBJ2-2; D not resolved. Trimming cost V 4 bases and J 6 bases, with 6 bases left between them. This CDR3 is built from 12 residues. Germline assignment: CDR1 SEHNR and CDR2 FQNEAQ (reference sequence). CDR3: CASSWTAGELFF. CDR3 DNA sequence: TGTGCCAGCAGCTGGACGGCCGGGGAGCTGTTTTTT.

The chain links TRBV7-9 to TRBJ1-2; maybe TRBD1 (6 bases). Germline V gene sequence: CDR1 SEHNR, CDR2 FQNEAQ (reference sequence). With 4 bases removed from V and 4 bases from J, the gap between germline ends came to 13 bases. The CDR3 sequence is 14 residues long. The chain's CDR3 is CASSSQGFSYGYTF. CDR3 in DNA: TGTGCCAGCAGCTCACAGGGTTTTAGCTATGGCTACACCTTC.

This clone was observed a few times. This rearrangement joins TRBV5-5 to TRBJ1-3; possible D gene TRBD1, 5 bases. The V end was cut by 2 bases, the J end by 0 bases, with 9 bases between. The CDR3 is made up of 15 amino acids. Germline V CDR1 and CDR2: SGHKS, YYEKEE (reference sequence). CDR3 nucleotides: TGTGCCAGCAGCTTCGACAGTAGCTCTGGAAACACCATATATTTT. It is translated as CASSFDSSSGNTIYF.

This clone has more than one count but fewer than ten. This chain joins TRBV9 and TRBJ1-3; D unclear. V shed 4 bases and J shed 8 bases, with 13 bases lying between them. The CDR3 has 13 residues. Germline CDR1 SGDLS, CDR2 YYNGEE. CDR3 nucleotides: TGTGCCAGCAGCCCTTTTCAGAAGGACACCATATATTTT. Its translation is CASSPFQKDTIYF.

The chain links TRBV6-6 to TRBJ2-5, with unresolved D. The length of the CDR3 is 12 residues. Deletions cut 7 bases from V and 2 bases from J, with 8 bases between. Germline V gene data show CDR1 as MNHNY and CDR2 as SVGAGI (reference sequence). CDR3 residues: CASKTLQETQYF. The CDR3 region has the DNA TGTGCCAGCAAGACTCTACAAGAGACCCAGTACTTC.